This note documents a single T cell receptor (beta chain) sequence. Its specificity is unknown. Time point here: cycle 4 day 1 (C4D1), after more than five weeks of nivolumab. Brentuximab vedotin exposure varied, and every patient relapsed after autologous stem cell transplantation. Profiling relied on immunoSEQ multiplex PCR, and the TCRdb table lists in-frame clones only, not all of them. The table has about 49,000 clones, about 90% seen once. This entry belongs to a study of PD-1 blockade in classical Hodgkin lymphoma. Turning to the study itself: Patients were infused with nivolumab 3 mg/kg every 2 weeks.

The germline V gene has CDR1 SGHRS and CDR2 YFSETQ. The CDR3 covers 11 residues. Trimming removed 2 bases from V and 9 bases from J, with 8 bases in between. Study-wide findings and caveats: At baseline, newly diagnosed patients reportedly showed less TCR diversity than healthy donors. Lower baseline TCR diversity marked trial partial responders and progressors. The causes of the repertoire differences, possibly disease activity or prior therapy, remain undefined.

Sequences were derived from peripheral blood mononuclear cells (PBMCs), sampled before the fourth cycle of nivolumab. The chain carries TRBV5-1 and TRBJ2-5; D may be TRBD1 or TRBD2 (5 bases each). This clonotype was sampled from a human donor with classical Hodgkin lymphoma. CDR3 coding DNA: TGCGCCAGCAGCTTTCCGGGACCCCAGTACTTC. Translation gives CASSFPGPQYF. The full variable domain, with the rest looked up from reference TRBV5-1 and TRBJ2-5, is KAGVTQTPRYLIKTRGQQVTLSCSPISGHRSVSWYQQTPGQGLQFLFEYFSETQRNKGNFPGRFSGRQFSNSRSEMNVSTLELGDSALYLCASSFPGPQYFGPGTRLLVL.